This T cell receptor (beta chain) was profiled in a study of T cell changes during pregnancy in multiple sclerosis. The table came from immunoSEQ multiplex PCR; TCRdb's copy has only in-frame clones and leaves some out. This table has some 85,000 clones, 94% appearing once. Germline V gene sequence: CDR1 MNHEY, CDR2 SMNVEV (reference sequence). The CDR3 is 13 amino acids. Trimming shortened V by 3 bases and J by 4 bases, and 7 bases separated the two germline ends. The sequencing used peripheral blood, collected in the third trimester of pregnancy. The clonotype originates from a female donor with multiple sclerosis, enrolled in a pregnancy study. The genes are TRBV27 and TRBJ2-1; D gene unclear. The CDR3, as DNA: TGTGCCAGCAGTTTCGGCGGTTACAATGAGCAGTTCTTC. It encodes CASSFGGYNEQFF.